This T cell receptor beta chain emerged from a study of blood T cell repertoires in COVID-19. At the level of the study: Sources were T cells, B-cell-depleted T cells, or PBMCs; the material itself was cDNA or gDNA.

Assay used: immunoSEQ multiplex PCR; TCRdb lists only in-frame clones, some missing. The table records approximately 70,000 clones, 75% to 90% of them present only once. V gave up 4 bases and J gave up 4 bases; unmatched junction bases: 12. The CDR3 has 16 residues. Germline V CDR1 and CDR2: SGHNT, YYREEE (reference sequence). The clonotype comes from a woman older than 75 with active COVID-19. The V and J genes are TRBV5-4 and TRBJ1-2; TRBD1 agrees at 8 bases. Material for sequencing was peripheral blood. For the CDR3, the DNA is TGTGCCAGCAGCGAACAAAGGACAGGGAGGACCTATGGCTACACCTTC. Its translation is CASSEQRTGRTYGYTF.